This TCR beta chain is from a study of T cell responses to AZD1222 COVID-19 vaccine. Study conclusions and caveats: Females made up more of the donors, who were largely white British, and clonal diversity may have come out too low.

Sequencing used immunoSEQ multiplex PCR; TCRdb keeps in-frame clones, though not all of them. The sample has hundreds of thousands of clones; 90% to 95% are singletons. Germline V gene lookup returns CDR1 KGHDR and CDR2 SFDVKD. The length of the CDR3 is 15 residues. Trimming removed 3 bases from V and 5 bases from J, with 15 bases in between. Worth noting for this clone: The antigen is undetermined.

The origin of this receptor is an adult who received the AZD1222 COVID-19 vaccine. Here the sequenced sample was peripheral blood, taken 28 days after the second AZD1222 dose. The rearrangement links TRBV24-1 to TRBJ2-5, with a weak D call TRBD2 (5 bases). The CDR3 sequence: CATSDPTEPGETQYF. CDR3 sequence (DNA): TGTGCCACCAGTGATCCCACGGAGCCGGGGGAGACCCAGTACTTC.